A selection of T cell receptor beta chains follows, all from one sample in a study of blood T cell repertoires in COVID-19. The data were produced by immunoSEQ multiplex PCR, yet TCRdb's version contains in-frame clones alone and is incomplete. The sample consists of under 80,000 clones, 80% of them appearing once. Material for sequencing was peripheral blood. The receptors shown here come from a human donor in a cohort sampled during active COVID-19. Both conserved end residues are part of each CDR3. Each record gives: D gene, J gene, V gene, clone size, CDR3 protein, CDR3 DNA. A D gene is named only where the DNA matches it firmly. Clone size, where shown, is once, few, many, or a class for clones that have expanded.

TRBD2	TRBJ2-5	TRBV5-1	.	CASSPGGGLAKETQYF	TGCGCCAGCAGCCCCGGGGGGGGTCTAGCAAAAGAGACCCAGTACTTC
TRBD2	TRBJ2-1	TRBV7-9	.	CAITPPGTSGRADNEQFF	TGTGCCATCACCCCCCCCGGGACTAGCGGGAGGGCCGACAATGAGCAGTTCTTC
.	TRBJ2-1	TRBV6-2/TRBV6-3	.	CASSYHYNEQFF	TGTGCCAGCAGTTATCATTACAATGAGCAGTTCTTC
TRBD2	TRBJ2-7	TRBV7-9	.	CASLREASGTYEQYF	TGTGCCAGCCTCCGGGAGGCCAGCGGTACCTACGAGCAGTACTTC
TRBD1	TRBJ1-5	TRBV5-6	.	CASSLAGTGNQPQHF	TGTGCCAGCAGCTTGGCCGGGACAGGGAATCAGCCCCAGCATTTT
TRBD1	TRBJ2-3	TRBV24-1	once	CATSARTGGTDTQYF	TGTGCCACCAGTGCCAGGACAGGGGGTACAGATACGCAGTATTTT
TRBD2	TRBJ2-5	TRBV28	.	CASSLYGGTSGRAYETQYF	TGTGCCAGCAGTTTATATGGGGGGACTAGCGGGAGGGCGTATGAGACCCAGTACTTC
TRBD2	TRBJ2-7	TRBV9	.	CASSEQASGSEQYF	TGTGCCAGCAGCGAGCAGGCTAGCGGGAGCGAGCAGTACTTC
.	TRBJ1-1	TRBV5-1	.	CASSQDGGTEAFF	TGCGCCAGCAGCCAGGACGGGGGCACTGAAGCTTTCTTT
.	TRBJ1-6	TRBV28	once	CASSLNTNNSPLHF	TGTGCCAGCAGTCTGAACACGAACAATTCACCCCTCCACTTT
.	TRBJ2-7	TRBV5-1	.	CASSGSTYEQYF	TGCGCCAGCAGCGGGAGTACCTACGAGCAGTACTTC
.	TRBJ2-7	TRBV7-2	.	CASSLRRLYEQYF	TGTGCCAGCAGCTTACGGCGGCTCTACGAGCAGTACTTC
.	TRBJ2-1	TRBV5-4	few	CASSPDSYNEQFF	TGTGCCAGCAGCCCAGACAGTTACAATGAGCAGTTCTTC
TRBD2	TRBJ2-3	TRBV6-5	few	CATSGRAQDTQYF	TGTGCCACGTCCGGGAGGGCCCAAGATACGCAGTATTTT
.	TRBJ1-5	TRBV2	.	CASSEDGGFNQPQHF	TGTGCCAGCAGTGAAGACGGGGGTTTCAATCAGCCCCAGCATTTT
TRBD2	TRBJ2-7	TRBV27	.	CASRLMGLAGGSYEQYF	TGTGCCAGCAGACTGATGGGACTAGCGGGAGGTTCCTACGAGCAGTACTTC
TRBD2	TRBJ2-5	TRBV7-6	once	CASSLSVLAGMETQYF	TGTGCCAGCAGCTTATCCGTCCTAGCGGGAATGGAGACCCAGTACTTC
TRBD1	TRBJ1-2	TRBV7-2	few	CASSLAPQGVGYGYTF	TGTGCCAGCAGCTTAGCCCCACAGGGGGTAGGTTATGGCTACACCTTC
.	TRBJ1-1	TRBV6-5	.	CASVEGRSTEAFF	TGTGCCAGCGTGGAGGGGAGGAGCACTGAAGCTTTCTTT
.	TRBJ2-5	TRBV19	.	CASSLRSRETQYF	TGTGCCAGTAGTCTTAGGTCTAGAGAGACCCAGTACTTC
.	TRBJ2-7	TRBV3-1/TRBV3-2	.	CASSQEGRIRSYEQYF	TGTGCCAGCAGCCAAGAAGGCAGGATACGATCCTACGAGCAGTACTTC
TRBD1	TRBJ2-1	TRBV6-5	.	CASSRQGRGEQFF	TGTGCCAGCAGTCGACAGGGCCGCGGGGAGCAGTTCTTC
.	TRBJ2-5	TRBV12-3/TRBV12-4	.	CASSSDSQETQYF	TGTGCCAGCAGCTCGGACAGCCAAGAGACCCAGTACTTC
.	TRBJ2-7	TRBV12-3/TRBV12-4	.	CASRVLREAEQYF	TGTGCCAGCAGAGTACTCCGGGAAGCCGAGCAGTACTTC
.	TRBJ1-2	TRBV4-3	.	CASSQDLSRQINYGYTF	TGCGCCAGCAGCCAAGATCTTAGCCGACAGATCAACTATGGCTACACCTTC
TRBD1	TRBJ1-5	TRBV6-6	.	CASSPHAGTGVEQPQHF	TGTGCCAGCAGTCCCCACGCCGGGACAGGGGTGGAGCAGCCCCAGCATTTT
.	TRBJ1-6	TRBV13	.	CASSLGKNNSPLHF	TGTGCCAGCAGCTTGGGCAAGAATAATTCACCCCTCCACTTT
TRBD1	TRBJ2-7	TRBV7-3	.	CASSQTGGSYEQYF	TGTGCCAGCAGTCAGACAGGGGGCTCCTACGAGCAGTACTTC
.	TRBJ1-1	TRBV19	.	CASSKEGGDAFF	TGTGCCAGTAGTAAGGAAGGGGGAGATGCTTTCTTT
TRBD2	TRBJ2-5	TRBV25-1	.	CASHSGRATETQYF	TGTGCCAGCCATAGCGGGAGGGCAACAGAGACCCAGTACTTC
.	TRBJ1-4	TRBV24-1	.	CATPYRRGLNEKLFF	TGTGCCACCCCTTACCGCAGGGGCCTTAATGAAAAACTGTTTTTT
TRBD2	TRBJ2-1	TRBV7-3	.	CASSLAGGAGDEQFF	TGTGCCAGCAGCTTAGCGGGAGGGGCTGGAGATGAGCAGTTCTTC
.	TRBJ1-6	TRBV6-2/TRBV6-3	.	CASSLKGLRSPLHF	TGTGCCAGCAGTCTCAAGGGGTTACGCTCACCCCTCCACTTT
TRBD2	TRBJ2-7	TRBV7-2	.	CASSLAVSGRGEQYF	TGTGCCAGCAGCTTAGCGGTTAGCGGGAGGGGGGAGCAGTACTTC
TRBD1	TRBJ1-1	TRBV7-2	.	CANKGGPGGGTEAFF	TGTGCCAACAAAGGGGGCCCCGGAGGGGGAACTGAAGCTTTCTTT
TRBD1	TRBJ2-7	TRBV6-5	.	CASSSGQGWYEQYF	TGTGCCAGCAGTAGTGGACAGGGGTGGTACGAGCAGTACTTC
.	TRBJ2-5	TRBV29-1	once	CSVPLGPREETQYF	TGCAGCGTCCCCCTGGGGCCAAGGGAAGAGACCCAGTACTTC